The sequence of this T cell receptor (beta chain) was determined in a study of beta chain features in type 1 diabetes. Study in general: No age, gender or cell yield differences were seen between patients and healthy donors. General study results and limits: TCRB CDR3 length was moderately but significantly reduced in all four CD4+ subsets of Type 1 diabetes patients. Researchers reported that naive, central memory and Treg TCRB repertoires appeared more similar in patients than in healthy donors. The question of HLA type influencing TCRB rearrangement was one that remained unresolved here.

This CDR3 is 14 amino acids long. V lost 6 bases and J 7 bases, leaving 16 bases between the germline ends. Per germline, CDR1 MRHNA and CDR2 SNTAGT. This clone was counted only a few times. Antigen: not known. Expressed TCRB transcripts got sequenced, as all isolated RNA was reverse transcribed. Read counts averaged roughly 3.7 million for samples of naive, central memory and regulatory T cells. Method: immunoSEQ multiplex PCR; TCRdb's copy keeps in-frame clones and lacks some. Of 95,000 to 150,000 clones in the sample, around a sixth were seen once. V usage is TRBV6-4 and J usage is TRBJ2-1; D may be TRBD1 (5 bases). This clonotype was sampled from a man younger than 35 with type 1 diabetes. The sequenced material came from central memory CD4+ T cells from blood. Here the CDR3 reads CASSREFAENEQFF. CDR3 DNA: TGTGCCAGCAGCAGGGAATTTGCCGAAAATGAGCAGTTCTTC.